This TCR beta chain derives from a study of cytomegalovirus exposure and HLA in healthy donors. Study results and limitations: Presence/absence analyses took donor sequencing depth as roughly uniform. A later analysis found that most CMV-associated TCR beta chains appeared HLA-restricted.

CDR1 is MDHEN and CDR2 is SYDVKM in the germline V gene. V was trimmed by 2 bases and J by 8 bases, leaving 12 bases between them. The CDR3 sequence is 13 residues long. Concerning this clone itself: The antigen is unknown.

Both 60 Vbeta primers and 13 Jbeta primers went into the PCR. The data were produced by immunoSEQ multiplex PCR, yet TCRdb's version contains in-frame clones alone and is incomplete. The sample records 180,000 or so clones, approximately 80% being singletons. This chain joins TRBV28 and TRBJ1-2; D is ambiguous. The TCR comes from a female donor in good health and CMV-seronegative. Sample: PBMCs. CDR3 protein: CASSLIARRGYTF. In nucleotides, the CDR3 is TGTGCCAGCAGTTTAATCGCCCGGCGGGGCTACACCTTC.